These T cell receptor beta chains were read from a single sample in a study of long-term antiretroviral therapy in people with HIV. Assay: immunoSEQ multiplex PCR; the TCRdb copy retains only in-frame clones and omits some. The sample carries 15,000 to 20,000 clones, more than 65% recorded once. Sequenced material: unsorted PBMCs, taken 0.5 years before starting antiretroviral therapy. The receptors come from a woman between 50 and 59 years old with HIV. Each CDR3 is given with its conserved first and last residue. Each record gives: J gene, D gene, V gene, clone size, CDR3 protein, CDR3 DNA. A D gene is named only where the DNA matches it firmly. Rows give clone size only sometimes, using once, few, many, or a class for an expanded clone.

J: TRBJ1-4; D: -; V: TRBV19; size: few; CDR3: CASSIAQGRNEKLFF; DNA: TGTGCCAGTAGTATTGCTCAGGGGCGGAATGAAAAACTGTTTTTT
J: TRBJ2-5; D: TRBD2; V: TRBV7-3; size: -; CDR3: CASSLGTSGGLETQYF; DNA: TGTGCCAGCAGCTTGGGGACTAGCGGGGGGCTAGAGACCCAGTACTTC
J: TRBJ1-1; D: TRBD1; V: TRBV6-5; size: -; CDR3: CASSNDRGKVAFF; DNA: TGTGCCAGCAGTAACGACAGGGGAAAAGTAGCTTTCTTT
J: TRBJ1-1; D: TRBD1; V: TRBV19; size: once; CDR3: CASREDRTLLEAFF; DNA: TGTGCCAGTAGGGAGGACAGGACCCTCTTAGAAGCTTTCTTT
J: TRBJ2-1; D: TRBD2; V: TRBV29-1; size: -; CDR3: CSVEKTSGGLHEQFF; DNA: TGCAGCGTCGAAAAAACTAGCGGGGGACTGCATGAGCAGTTCTTC
J: TRBJ2-4; D: TRBD2; V: TRBV29-1; size: -; CDR3: CSVEGVAGGGMNIQYF; DNA: TGCAGCGTTGAAGGGGTAGCGGGGGGCGGGATGAACATTCAGTACTTC
J: TRBJ1-1; D: -; V: TRBV27; size: -; CDR3: CASSIGAGIEAFF; DNA: TGTGCCAGCAGTATAGGGGCGGGAATTGAAGCTTTCTTT
J: TRBJ1-1; D: TRBD1; V: TRBV6-5; size: -; CDR3: CASSYTGTGGPEAFF; DNA: TGTGCCAGCAGTTACACCGGGACAGGGGGTCCCGAAGCTTTCTTT
J: TRBJ2-2; D: TRBD2; V: TRBV2; size: -; CDR3: CASSELAGHNTGELFF; DNA: TGTGCCAGCAGTGAACTAGCGGGGCACAACACCGGGGAGCTGTTTTTT
J: TRBJ2-2; D: -; V: TRBV30; size: few; CDR3: CAWSPENTGELFF; DNA: TGTGCCTGGAGCCCAGAGAACACCGGGGAGCTGTTTTTT
J: TRBJ1-1; D: -; V: TRBV6-5; size: once; CDR3: CASRPPQGGAFF; DNA: TGTGCCAGCAGGCCACCACAGGGTGGGGCTTTCTTT
J: TRBJ1-3; D: -; V: TRBV5-1; size: -; CDR3: CASSLSGRSSGNTIYF; DNA: TGCGCCAGCAGCTTGTCGGGGAGAAGCTCTGGAAACACCATATATTTT
J: TRBJ1-5; D: -; V: TRBV5-6; size: -; CDR3: CASSFRDGHQPQHF; DNA: TGTGCCAGCAGCTTCCGGGACGGTCATCAGCCCCAGCATTTT
J: TRBJ2-5; D: -; V: TRBV15; size: -; CDR3: CATTREARETQYF; DNA: TGTGCCACCACACGAGAAGCACGGGAGACCCAGTACTTC
J: TRBJ1-3; D: -; V: TRBV18; size: -; CDR3: CASSPPTPAGNTIYF; DNA: TGTGCCAGCTCACCACCGACTCCCGCTGGAAACACCATATATTTT